A selection of T cell receptor beta chains follows, all from one sample in a study of T cell responses to AZD1222 COVID-19 vaccine. The method was immunoSEQ multiplex PCR; TCRdb's version includes in-frame clones alone and lacks a portion of them. The sample includes about 200,000 clones, roughly nine tenths seen only once; the top ten take approximately 3.7%. This specimen consisted of peripheral blood, obtained 28 days after the second AZD1222 dose. The receptors were sampled from an adult who received the AZD1222 COVID-19 vaccine. The CDR3 runs from the conserved cysteine through the conserved F or W. Fields, in order: V gene, D gene, J gene, clone size, CDR3 DNA, CDR3 protein. The D gene is left open where the match is weak. Size values are once, few and many counts, or a class for expanded clones, and some rows have none.

V gene: TRBV28
D gene: -
J gene: TRBJ2-6
clone size: -
CDR3 DNA: TGTGCCAGCATAATCAGTCGGACGGCGGGCGTCCTGACTTTC
CDR3 protein: CASIISRTAGVLTF

V gene: TRBV5-1
D gene: -
J gene: TRBJ2-3
clone size: -
CDR3 DNA: TGCGCCAGCAGTAGTACGGGGGCAGATACGCAGTATTTT
CDR3 protein: CASSSTGADTQYF

V gene: TRBV4-1
D gene: TRBD1
J gene: TRBJ1-1
clone size: -
CDR3 DNA: TGCGCCAGCAGCCAAGATCAGGGGGCATATACTGAAGCTTTCTTT
CDR3 protein: CASSQDQGAYTEAFF

V gene: TRBV10-3
D gene: TRBD1
J gene: TRBJ1-2
clone size: -
CDR3 DNA: TGTGCCATCAGTGAGTCCGGACAGGGGCCTGGCTACACCTTC
CDR3 protein: CAISESGQGPGYTF

V gene: TRBV4-1
D gene: -
J gene: TRBJ2-1
clone size: -
CDR3 DNA: TGCGCCAGCAGCCAGCATGTCACCTTAGCGGAGAACTACAATGAGCAGTTCTTC
CDR3 protein: CASSQHVTLAENYNEQFF

V gene: TRBV28
D gene: TRBD2
J gene: TRBJ2-1
clone size: -
CDR3 DNA: TGTGCCAGCAGGCCCCGGACTAGCGTCTACAATGAGCAGTTCTTC
CDR3 protein: CASRPRTSVYNEQFF

V gene: TRBV3-1/TRBV3-2
D gene: TRBD1
J gene: TRBJ1-6
clone size: -
CDR3 DNA: TGTGCCAGCAGCCCCAGACAGGGGTTCCCCTATAATTCACCCCTCCACTTT
CDR3 protein: CASSPRQGFPYNSPLHF

V gene: TRBV24-1
D gene: -
J gene: TRBJ1-3
clone size: -
CDR3 DNA: TGTGCCACCAGTCCCCGGGTGGCTGGAAACACCATATATTTT
CDR3 protein: CATSPRVAGNTIYF

V gene: TRBV9
D gene: -
J gene: TRBJ2-5
clone size: -
CDR3 DNA: TGTGCCAGCAGCGATCAGGACCAGACCCAGTACTTC
CDR3 protein: CASSDQDQTQYF

V gene: TRBV10-3
D gene: TRBD1
J gene: TRBJ1-2
clone size: -
CDR3 DNA: TGTGCCATCAGCGCGGGACAGGACCGGGGTAACTATGGCTACACCTTC
CDR3 protein: CAISAGQDRGNYGYTF

V gene: TRBV2
D gene: TRBD1
J gene: TRBJ1-5
clone size: -
CDR3 DNA: TGTGCCAGCAGTCCTACAGGGGCACGGGGGCCCCAGCATTTT
CDR3 protein: CASSPTGARGPQHF

V gene: TRBV9
D gene: TRBD2
J gene: TRBJ2-2
clone size: -
CDR3 DNA: TGTGCCAGCAGCGTTAGGGGACTAGCGGGAGTCGGGGAGCTGTTTTTT
CDR3 protein: CASSVRGLAGVGELFF

V gene: TRBV14
D gene: -
J gene: TRBJ2-1
clone size: -
CDR3 DNA: TGTGCCAGCAGCCTTAATGAGCAGTTCTTC
CDR3 protein: CASSLNEQFF

V gene: TRBV3-1/TRBV3-2
D gene: -
J gene: TRBJ1-5
clone size: once
CDR3 DNA: TGTGCCAGCAGCCAAGATTGGGGCCTGGGCGCCCAGCCCCAGCATTTT
CDR3 protein: CASSQDWGLGAQPQHF

V gene: TRBV2
D gene: -
J gene: TRBJ2-3
clone size: -
CDR3 DNA: TGTGCCAGCAAAGGACTCACAGATACGCAGTATTTT
CDR3 protein: CASKGLTDTQYF

V gene: TRBV5-4
D gene: -
J gene: TRBJ2-7
clone size: -
CDR3 DNA: TGTGCCAGCAGCCGACGGACCACAAGCCACGAGCAGTACTTC
CDR3 protein: CASSRRTTSHEQYF

V gene: TRBV11-2
D gene: -
J gene: TRBJ2-5
clone size: -
CDR3 DNA: TGTGCCAGCAGCCCGGGAGACAGGATTCAAGAGACCCAGTACTTC
CDR3 protein: CASSPGDRIQETQYF

V gene: TRBV5-1
D gene: TRBD2
J gene: TRBJ2-5
clone size: -
CDR3 DNA: TGCGCCAGCAGCTCGACTAGCGGGATGGAGACCCAGTACTTC
CDR3 protein: CASSSTSGMETQYF

V gene: TRBV18
D gene: -
J gene: TRBJ1-1
clone size: -
CDR3 DNA: TGTGCCAGCTCACCGCTGGGACAGAACACTGAAGCTTTCTTT
CDR3 protein: CASSPLGQNTEAFF

V gene: TRBV27
D gene: -
J gene: TRBJ2-3
clone size: -
CDR3 DNA: TGTGCCAGCAGTTTAAGCAGCGGGCTCACAGATACGCAGTATTTT
CDR3 protein: CASSLSSGLTDTQYF

V gene: TRBV4-1
D gene: TRBD1
J gene: TRBJ2-1
clone size: -
CDR3 DNA: TGCGCCAGCAGCAAAAGACAGGGGCTGGGTAATGAGCAGTTCTTC
CDR3 protein: CASSKRQGLGNEQFF

V gene: TRBV5-1
D gene: -
J gene: TRBJ2-6
clone size: -
CDR3 DNA: TGCGCCAGCAGCTTGGCCGGGGGATCTGGGGCCAACGTCCTGACTTTC
CDR3 protein: CASSLAGGSGANVLTF

V gene: TRBV28
D gene: -
J gene: TRBJ2-7
clone size: -
CDR3 DNA: TGTGCCAGCAGTTTAAGCGTTCCTTACGAGCAGTACTTC
CDR3 protein: CASSLSVPYEQYF

V gene: TRBV10-3
D gene: TRBD1
J gene: TRBJ2-1
clone size: -
CDR3 DNA: TGTGCCATCAGTGAGGGACAGGGGGGTGGGAATGAGCAGTTCTTC
CDR3 protein: CAISEGQGGGNEQFF

V gene: TRBV28
D gene: -
J gene: TRBJ2-7
clone size: -
CDR3 DNA: TGTGCCAGCAGTTTCGGGACACTCTCCTACGAGCAGTACTTC
CDR3 protein: CASSFGTLSYEQYF

V gene: TRBV12-5
D gene: TRBD2
J gene: TRBJ2-5
clone size: -
CDR3 DNA: TGTGCTAGTGGTTTGCCACACCTACTAGCGGCACATCGGGGGGAGACCCAGTACTTC
CDR3 protein: CASGLPHLLAAHRGETQYF

V gene: TRBV21-1
D gene: -
J gene: TRBJ2-1
clone size: -
CDR3 DNA: TGTGCCAGCAGCAAAGAGGGACTAGCGGGAGGGCCGGGGTCCTACAATGAGCAGTTCTTC
CDR3 protein: CASSKEGLAGGPGSYNEQFF

V gene: TRBV27
D gene: TRBD2
J gene: TRBJ2-5
clone size: -
CDR3 DNA: TGTGCCAGCAGCCCAACTAGCGTAGGGGAGACCCAGTACTTC
CDR3 protein: CASSPTSVGETQYF

V gene: TRBV10-3
D gene: -
J gene: TRBJ2-7
clone size: -
CDR3 DNA: TGTGCCATTATGCAGGGGTCCTACGAGCAGTACTTC
CDR3 protein: CAIMQGSYEQYF

V gene: TRBV28
D gene: -
J gene: TRBJ1-2
clone size: -
CDR3 DNA: TGTGCCAGCAGGCCTCAAACCGGCGAGCGGGGCTACACCTTC
CDR3 protein: CASRPQTGERGYTF

V gene: TRBV11-1
D gene: -
J gene: TRBJ2-5
clone size: -
CDR3 DNA: TGTGCCAGCAGCTTAAGGGGCGGGCTTTTCCAAGAGACCCAGTACTTC
CDR3 protein: CASSLRGGLFQETQYF

V gene: TRBV6-2/TRBV6-3
D gene: -
J gene: TRBJ1-1
clone size: -
CDR3 DNA: TGTGCCAGCAGTTACTCCGGGCTCCTGAACACTGAAGCTTTCTTT
CDR3 protein: CASSYSGLLNTEAFF

V gene: TRBV11-3
D gene: -
J gene: TRBJ2-5
clone size: -
CDR3 DNA: TGTGCCAGCAGCACTACTAGCCCGGAGACCCAGTACTTC
CDR3 protein: CASSTTSPETQYF

V gene: TRBV2
D gene: -
J gene: TRBJ1-4
clone size: -
CDR3 DNA: TGTGCCAGCAGTGAAGGGGGAGTAACTAATGAAAAACTGTTTTTT
CDR3 protein: CASSEGGVTNEKLFF

V gene: TRBV28
D gene: TRBD1
J gene: TRBJ1-2
clone size: -
CDR3 DNA: TGTGCCAGCAGTCCGGACAGGGCGGCCTATGGCTACACCTTC
CDR3 protein: CASSPDRAAYGYTF

V gene: TRBV5-1
D gene: -
J gene: TRBJ1-5
clone size: once
CDR3 DNA: TGCGCCAGCAGCGTGGCGCGCAATCAGCCCCAGCATTTT
CDR3 protein: CASSVARNQPQHF

V gene: TRBV24-1
D gene: -
J gene: TRBJ2-1
clone size: -
CDR3 DNA: TGTGCCACCAGTGGGCAGGGCGGATGGTCCTACAATGAGCAGTTCTTC
CDR3 protein: CATSGQGGWSYNEQFF

V gene: TRBV4-1
D gene: -
J gene: TRBJ2-5
clone size: few
CDR3 DNA: TGCGCCAGCAGCCTGGGCCCCCAAGAGACCCAGTACTTC
CDR3 protein: CASSLGPQETQYF

V gene: TRBV7-3
D gene: -
J gene: TRBJ2-1
clone size: -
CDR3 DNA: TGTGCCAGCAGCTTAAATACGGGAACCTACAATGAGCAGTTCTTC
CDR3 protein: CASSLNTGTYNEQFF

V gene: TRBV5-1
D gene: -
J gene: TRBJ2-7
clone size: -
CDR3 DNA: TGCGCCAGCAGCTTTCGGCTAGTCGGCGAGCAGTACTTC
CDR3 protein: CASSFRLVGEQYF

V gene: TRBV7-2
D gene: -
J gene: TRBJ2-1
clone size: -
CDR3 DNA: TGTGCCAGCAGCTCGCTCCTCCAGGGGGAGCAGTTCTTC
CDR3 protein: CASSSLLQGEQFF

V gene: TRBV11-2
D gene: -
J gene: TRBJ2-7
clone size: -
CDR3 DNA: TGTGCCAGCAGCTTAAGTTCGCAGCGGATCTACGAGCAGTACTTC
CDR3 protein: CASSLSSQRIYEQYF

V gene: TRBV10-2
D gene: -
J gene: TRBJ2-5
clone size: -
CDR3 DNA: TGCGCCAGCGGAGACAGCGAAGAGACCCAGTACTTC
CDR3 protein: CASGDSEETQYF

V gene: TRBV24-1
D gene: -
J gene: TRBJ2-7
clone size: -
CDR3 DNA: TGTGCCACCAGTGATTTTTTGGGTGGGCAGTACTTC
CDR3 protein: CATSDFLGGQYF

V gene: TRBV5-1
D gene: TRBD2
J gene: TRBJ2-7
clone size: -
CDR3 DNA: TGCGCCAGCAGCACCGGGACTAGCGTCCCCTACGAGCAGTACTTC
CDR3 protein: CASSTGTSVPYEQYF

V gene: TRBV6-6
D gene: TRBD2
J gene: TRBJ2-7
clone size: few
CDR3 DNA: TGTGCCAGCAGTCAGAATCCCCGACTAGCGGGATCCTACGAGCAGTACTTC
CDR3 protein: CASSQNPRLAGSYEQYF

V gene: TRBV4-2
D gene: TRBD2
J gene: TRBJ2-3
clone size: -
CDR3 DNA: TGTGCCAGCAGCCAAGGAATTGGTAGCGGGAGGGCGGGGACAGATACGCAGTATTTT
CDR3 protein: CASSQGIGSGRAGTDTQYF

V gene: TRBV7-2
D gene: TRBD1
J gene: TRBJ1-2
clone size: -
CDR3 DNA: TGTGCCAGCAGCTATCCCCTGCGGACAGGCTATGGCTACACCTTC
CDR3 protein: CASSYPLRTGYGYTF

V gene: TRBV4-1
D gene: TRBD2
J gene: TRBJ2-7
clone size: once
CDR3 DNA: TGCGCCAGCAGCCAAGAACGGACTAGCGGGAGAAGGTACGAGCAGTACTTC
CDR3 protein: CASSQERTSGRRYEQYF

V gene: TRBV24-1
D gene: -
J gene: TRBJ1-2
clone size: -
CDR3 DNA: TGTGCCACCAGTGTCAGCTGGAATGGCTACACCTTC
CDR3 protein: CATSVSWNGYTF